Sequencing of this T cell receptor (beta chain) was carried out in a study of blood T cell repertoires in COVID-19. Study-level information: The cDNA or gDNA used as material had been derived from T cells, B-cell-depleted T cells, or PBMCs.

In the authors' methods: The assay estimated nucleated cells by amplifying reference gene primers. TCRdb keeps only in-frame clones here, not all; method: immunoSEQ multiplex PCR. D and trimming were read from the DNA, whereas the V and J calls and clone size are those reported in that table. The sample contains hundreds of thousands of clones, roughly 90% of which appear only once. Seattle patient enrollment occurred during active infection, with longitudinal follow-up thereafter. The germline V gene has CDR1 SGHRS and CDR2 YFSETQ. V was trimmed by 2 bases and J by 0 bases, leaving 12 bases between them. The CDR3 is made up of 15 amino acids. This clone was found a few times.

The clonotype comes from a woman between 25 and 40 years old with COVID-19, enrolled during active disease. The chain combines TRBV5-1 with TRBJ2-7; the D gene is possibly TRBD2 (6 bases). Sequences were obtained from peripheral blood. The CDR3 bases are TGCGCCAGCAGCTTCGGGGGTCCCAGCTCCTACGAGCAGTACTTC. This encodes CASSFGGPSSYEQYF.